The clone carrying this T cell receptor beta chain was counted only a few times. Its antigen is undetermined. This PCR relied on a set of 60 Vbeta primers and 13 Jbeta primers. As originally analysed: A later analysis tallied 80 million to 100 million unique TCR beta chains, 9 million to 12 million of them shared. Profiled with immunoSEQ multiplex PCR; TCRdb holds only in-frame clones, not every one. D and trimming come from the DNA, and the V and J calls and clone size come from that table. The sample includes some 150,000 clones, 60% to 80% of them seen just once. The record originates from a study of cytomegalovirus exposure and HLA in healthy donors. The study, taken as a whole, reports: A later analysis found common viral pathogens apparently linked to several of the most significant clusters. The listing of 150 to 200 TCR beta chains classed them as cytomegalovirus-associated. Later analysis associated a missense DCLRE1C variant with TCR beta V- and J-gene trimming.

The TCR originated in a young man in good health and CMV-seropositive. Material for sequencing was PBMCs.

In nucleotides, the CDR3 is TGTGCCAGCAGCTGGGACAGGCGTCAAGAGACCCAGTACTTC. This encodes CASSWDRRQETQYF. V is TRBV5-4 and J is TRBJ2-5, with 8 bases that match TRBD1. The germline V gene encodes CDR1 SGHNT and CDR2 YYREEE (reference sequence). V dropped 3 bases and J dropped 2; count of bases not matched to a gene: 3. There are 14 residues in the CDR3.